A selection of T cell receptor beta chains follows, all from one sample in a study of T-cell reconstitution after alpha-beta-depleted transplantation in children. TCRdb fed the PCR reads into MiXCR, producing one record per CDR3 protein. The table has about 610,000 distinct CDR3 sequences, roughly a tenth seen once; the top ten hold roughly 3.9%. Sample: PBMCs from the stem cell graft donor, taken from the stem cell graft. The origin of the receptors is a human donor who donated a stem cell graft to a child with acute myeloid leukemia. The CDR3 runs from the conserved cysteine through the conserved F or W. The order of the fields is D gene, J gene, clone size, V gene, CDR3 protein, CDR3 DNA. D genes are given only for firm matches. Size values are once, few and many counts, or a class for expanded clones, and some rows have none.

D: .; J: TRBJ2-7; size: many; V: TRBV27; CDR3: CASSLALGSPYEQYF; DNA: TGTGCCAGCAGTTTAGCTCTTGGCAGCCCCTACGAGCAGTACTTC
D: .; J: TRBJ2-1; size: few; V: TRBV4-3; CDR3: CASSDLRGHNEQFF; DNA: TGCGCCAGCAGCGATCTCCGGGGCCACAATGAGCAGTTCTTC
D: TRBD1; J: TRBJ2-3; size: many; V: TRBV20-1; CDR3: CSARLTGGTDTQYF; DNA: TGCAGTGCTAGACTGACAGGGGGCACAGATACGCAGTATTTT
D: TRBD1; J: TRBJ2-1; size: .; V: TRBV11-2; CDR3: CASNPPGQGKEQFF; DNA: TGTGCCAGCAACCCACCGGGACAGGGGAAGGAGCAGTTCTTC
D: .; J: TRBJ2-1; size: few; V: TRBV27; CDR3: CASSFATRGSNEQFF; DNA: TGTGCCAGCAGTTTCGCTACTAGGGGAAGCAATGAGCAGTTCTTC
D: .; J: TRBJ2-1; size: few; V: TRBV5-6; CDR3: CASSRIVDLRGKQFF; DNA: TGTGCCAGCAGCCGTATCGTGGACCTGAGGGGGAAGCAGTTCTTC
D: TRBD2; J: TRBJ2-7; size: .; V: TRBV6-2/TRBV6-3; CDR3: CASSPAVRGNSYEQYF; DNA: TGTGCCAGCAGTCCGGCGGTGCGGGGGAATTCCTACGAGCAGTACTTC
D: .; J: TRBJ1-2; size: .; V: TRBV10-3; CDR3: CATKTEGGRYGYTF; DNA: TGTGCCACAAAGACTGAGGGGGGGAGATATGGCTACACCTTC
D: .; J: TRBJ2-2; size: many; V: TRBV15; CDR3: CATSRDLKTGELFF; DNA: TGTGCCACCAGCAGAGATCTAAAAACCGGGGAGCTGTTTTTT
D: .; J: TRBJ2-1; size: many; V: TRBV6-5; CDR3: CASSSVARSSYNEQFF; DNA: TGTGCCAGCAGTTCCGTAGCGAGGAGCTCCTACAATGAGCAGTTCTTC
D: .; J: TRBJ2-5; size: .; V: TRBV7-2; CDR3: CASSLARGSGETQYF; DNA: TGTGCCAGCAGCTTAGCTCGGGGGAGCGGGGAGACCCAGTACTTC
D: .; J: TRBJ1-2; size: few; V: TRBV25-1; CDR3: CASSETGVRGYTF; DNA: TGTGCCAGCAGTGAAACGGGCGTTAGGGGCTACACCTTC
D: TRBD1; J: TRBJ2-2; size: .; V: TRBV5-1; CDR3: CASAYGPGQGNTGELFF; DNA: TGCGCCAGCGCCTACGGCCCGGGACAGGGGAACACCGGGGAGCTGTTTTTT
D: TRBD1; J: TRBJ1-2; size: .; V: TRBV6-4; CDR3: CASSPAGQGASGLYGYTF; DNA: TGTGCCAGCAGCCCGGCGGGACAGGGGGCGTCAGGCCTCTATGGCTACACCTTC
D: TRBD1; J: TRBJ1-5; size: .; V: TRBV6-1; CDR3: CASSPGQGADQPQHF; DNA: TGTGCCAGCAGTCCGGGACAGGGGGCAGATCAGCCCCAGCATTTT
D: .; J: TRBJ2-2; size: .; V: TRBV30; CDR3: CAWSVLGADNTGELFF; DNA: TGTGCCTGGAGTGTACTCGGGGCAGACAACACCGGGGAGCTGTTTTTT
D: .; J: TRBJ1-1; size: many; V: TRBV6-1; CDR3: CASSEVANTEAFF; DNA: TGTGCCAGCAGTGAGGTTGCAAACACTGAAGCTTTCTTT
D: .; J: TRBJ2-7; size: few; V: TRBV7-8; CDR3: CASSFHTLTYEQYF; DNA: TGTGCCAGCAGCTTCCATACCCTAACCTACGAGCAGTACTTC
D: TRBD2; J: TRBJ2-1; size: few; V: TRBV19; CDR3: CASSKTSGSYNEQFF; DNA: TGTGCCAGTAGTAAGACTAGCGGGAGCTACAATGAGCAGTTCTTC
D: TRBD2; J: TRBJ2-1; size: few; V: TRBV29-1; CDR3: CSAGPGTSFNEQFF; DNA: TGCAGCGCAGGTCCCGGGACTAGCTTCAATGAGCAGTTCTTC
D: TRBD1; J: TRBJ1-2; size: few; V: TRBV12-3/TRBV12-4; CDR3: CASSLRPSDRPGGYTF; DNA: TGTGCCAGCAGTTTACGCCCCTCGGACAGGCCTGGCGGCTACACCTTC
D: TRBD1; J: TRBJ2-5; size: few; V: TRBV12-3/TRBV12-4; CDR3: CASSTRDRGLETQYF; DNA: TGTGCCAGCAGTACCCGGGACAGGGGATTAGAGACCCAGTACTTC
D: TRBD1; J: TRBJ1-2; size: many; V: TRBV3-1; CDR3: CASSQWTGGNYGYTF; DNA: TGTGCCAGCAGCCAATGGACAGGGGGCAACTATGGCTACACCTTC
D: TRBD2; J: TRBJ2-5; size: few; V: TRBV11-2; CDR3: CASSPRTSGIETQYF; DNA: TGTGCCAGCAGCCCTCGGACTAGCGGGATAGAGACCCAGTACTTC
D: TRBD2; J: TRBJ2-5; size: .; V: TRBV12-3/TRBV12-4; CDR3: CASTGTSGFQETQYF; DNA: TGTGCCAGCACCGGGACTAGCGGGTTTCAAGAGACCCAGTACTTC
D: .; J: TRBJ1-1; size: few; V: TRBV5-6; CDR3: CASSPPGVAEAFF; DNA: TGTGCCAGCAGTCCTCCCGGGGTCGCTGAAGCTTTCTTT
D: .; J: TRBJ2-7; size: few; V: TRBV2; CDR3: CASSEEWQSYEQYF; DNA: TGTGCCAGCAGTGAAGAATGGCAGTCCTACGAGCAGTACTTC
D: .; J: TRBJ1-4; size: few; V: TRBV7-2; CDR3: CASSTDPTGKLFF; DNA: TGTGCCAGCAGCACGGACCCGACCGGGAAACTGTTTTTT
D: TRBD2; J: TRBJ2-5; size: few; V: TRBV29-1; CDR3: CSVAREVLETQYF; DNA: TGCAGCGTTGCCCGGGAGGTTCTAGAGACCCAGTACTTC
D: .; J: TRBJ2-3; size: many; V: TRBV15; CDR3: CATSREGGVTDTQYF; DNA: TGTGCCACCAGCAGAGAAGGGGGAGTGACAGATACGCAGTATTTT
D: TRBD2; J: TRBJ2-7; size: many; V: TRBV20-1; CDR3: CSARDYSAGPYEQYF; DNA: TGCAGTGCTAGAGATTACTCAGCGGGACCTTACGAGCAGTACTTC
D: .; J: TRBJ1-4; size: .; V: TRBV7-6; CDR3: CASSSSQINEKLFF; DNA: TGTGCCAGCAGCTCCTCTCAGATTAATGAAAAACTGTTTTTT
D: TRBD1; J: TRBJ1-4; size: .; V: TRBV20-1; CDR3: CSAQAGTGEKLFF; DNA: TGCAGTGCCCAGGCCGGGACAGGGGAAAAACTGTTTTTT
D: TRBD1; J: TRBJ1-2; size: few; V: TRBV28; CDR3: CATPRDRGRDGYTF; DNA: TGTGCCACCCCCCGGGACAGGGGAAGGGATGGCTACACCTTC
D: TRBD2; J: TRBJ2-3; size: .; V: TRBV29-1; CDR3: CSVEGFGTSGRWGTDTQYF; DNA: TGCAGCGTTGAAGGGTTTGGGACTAGCGGGAGATGGGGCACAGATACGCAGTATTTT
D: TRBD2; J: TRBJ2-1; size: few; V: TRBV6-5; CDR3: CASSYSIGTSHQGEQFF; DNA: TGTGCCAGCAGTTACTCGATAGGGACTAGTCATCAGGGTGAGCAGTTCTTC
D: .; J: TRBJ2-2; size: .; V: TRBV12-3/TRBV12-4; CDR3: CASSLAAGNTGELFF; DNA: TGTGCCAGCAGTTTAGCGGCTGGGAACACCGGGGAGCTGTTTTTT
D: .; J: TRBJ1-1; size: few; V: TRBV27; CDR3: CASSLGGAGEAFF; DNA: TGTGCCAGCAGTTTAGGGGGGGCTGGTGAAGCTTTCTTT
D: .; J: TRBJ1-5; size: many; V: TRBV12-3/TRBV12-4; CDR3: CASSLGVGGGQPQHF; DNA: TGTGCCAGCAGTTTAGGGGTAGGGGGTGGTCAGCCCCAGCATTTT
D: TRBD1; J: TRBJ1-2; size: many; V: TRBV20-1; CDR3: CSARDDGQGRGYTF; DNA: TGCAGTGCTAGAGATGATGGACAGGGGAGAGGCTACACCTTC
D: TRBD2; J: TRBJ2-7; size: many; V: TRBV7-2; CDR3: CASSTLGLGKYEQYF; DNA: TGTGCCAGCAGTACTTTGGGACTAGGAAAGTACGAGCAGTACTTC
D: TRBD1; J: TRBJ1-6; size: .; V: TRBV20-1; CDR3: CSARPGQEGNSPLHF; DNA: TGCAGTGCTAGGCCCGGACAGGAGGGTAATTCACCCCTCCACTTT
D: TRBD2; J: TRBJ2-1; size: many; V: TRBV7-3; CDR3: CASSSGGPSYNEQFF; DNA: TGTGCCAGCAGCTCGGGAGGGCCCTCCTACAATGAGCAGTTCTTC
D: TRBD2; J: TRBJ2-3; size: many; V: TRBV15; CDR3: CATSRRTSGSTDTQYF; DNA: TGTGCCACCAGCAGAAGGACTAGCGGGAGCACAGATACGCAGTATTTT
D: .; J: TRBJ2-3; size: many; V: TRBV7-3; CDR3: CASSLNLQDTQYF; DNA: TGTGCCAGCAGCTTAAATTTGCAAGATACGCAGTATTTT
D: TRBD2; J: TRBJ2-1; size: few; V: TRBV12-3/TRBV12-4; CDR3: CASSPWAGGSYNEQFF; DNA: TGTGCCAGCAGTCCCTGGGCGGGAGGGTCCTACAATGAGCAGTTCTTC